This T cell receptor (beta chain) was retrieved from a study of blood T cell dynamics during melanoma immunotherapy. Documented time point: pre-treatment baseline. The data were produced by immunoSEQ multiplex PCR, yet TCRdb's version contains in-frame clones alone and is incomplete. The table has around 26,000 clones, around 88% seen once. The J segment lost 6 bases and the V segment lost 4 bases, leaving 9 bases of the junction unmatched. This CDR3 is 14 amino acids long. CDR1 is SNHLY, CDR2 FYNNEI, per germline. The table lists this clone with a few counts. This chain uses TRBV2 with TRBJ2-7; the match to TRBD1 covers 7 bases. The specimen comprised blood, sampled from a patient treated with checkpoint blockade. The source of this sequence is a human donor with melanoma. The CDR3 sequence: CASSGQGTLSEQYF. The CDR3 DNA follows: TGTGCCAGCAGTGGACAGGGCACTCTCTCCGAGCAGTACTTC.